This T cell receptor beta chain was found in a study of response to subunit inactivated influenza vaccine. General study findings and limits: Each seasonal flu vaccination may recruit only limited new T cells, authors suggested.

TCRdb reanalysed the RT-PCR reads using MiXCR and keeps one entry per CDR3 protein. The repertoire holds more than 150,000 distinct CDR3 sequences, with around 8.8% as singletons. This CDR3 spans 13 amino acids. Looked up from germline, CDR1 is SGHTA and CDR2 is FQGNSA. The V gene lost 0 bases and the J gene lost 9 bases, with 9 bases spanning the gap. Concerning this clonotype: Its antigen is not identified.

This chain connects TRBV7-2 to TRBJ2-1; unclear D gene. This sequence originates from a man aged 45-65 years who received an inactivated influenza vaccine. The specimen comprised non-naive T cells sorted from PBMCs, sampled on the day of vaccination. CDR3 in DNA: TGTGCCAGCAGCTTAGCGATGGCCGGTGAGCAGTTCTTC. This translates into CASSLAMAGEQFF.